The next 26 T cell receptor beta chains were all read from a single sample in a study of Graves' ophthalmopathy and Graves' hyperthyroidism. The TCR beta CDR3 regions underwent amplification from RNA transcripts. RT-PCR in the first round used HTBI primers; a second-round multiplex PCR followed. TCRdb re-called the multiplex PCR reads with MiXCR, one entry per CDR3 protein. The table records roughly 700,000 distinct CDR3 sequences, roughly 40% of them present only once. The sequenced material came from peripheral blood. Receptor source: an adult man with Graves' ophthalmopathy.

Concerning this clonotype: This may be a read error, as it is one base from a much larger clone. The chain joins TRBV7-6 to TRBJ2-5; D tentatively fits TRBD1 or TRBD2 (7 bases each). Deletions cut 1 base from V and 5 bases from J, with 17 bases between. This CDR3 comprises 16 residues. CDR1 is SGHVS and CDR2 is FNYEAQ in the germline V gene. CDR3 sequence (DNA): TGTGCCAGCAGCTTAGTCAGCGGGAAGGGGGCGGAGACCCAGTACTTC. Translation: CASSLVSGKGAETQYF. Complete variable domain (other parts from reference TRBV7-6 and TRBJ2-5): GAGVSQSPRYKVTKRGQDVALRCDPISGHVSLYWYRQALGQGPEFLTYFNYEAQQDKSGLPNDRFSAERPEGSISTLTIQRTEQRDSAMYRCASSLVSGKGAETQYFGPGTRLLVL.

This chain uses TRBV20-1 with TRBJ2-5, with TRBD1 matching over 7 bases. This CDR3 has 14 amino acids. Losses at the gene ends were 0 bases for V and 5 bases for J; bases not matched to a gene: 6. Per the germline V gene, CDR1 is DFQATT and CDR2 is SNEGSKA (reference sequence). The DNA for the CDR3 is TGCAGTGCTAGAGATGACAGGGCTGGGGAGACCCAGTACTTC. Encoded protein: CSARDDRAGETQYF.

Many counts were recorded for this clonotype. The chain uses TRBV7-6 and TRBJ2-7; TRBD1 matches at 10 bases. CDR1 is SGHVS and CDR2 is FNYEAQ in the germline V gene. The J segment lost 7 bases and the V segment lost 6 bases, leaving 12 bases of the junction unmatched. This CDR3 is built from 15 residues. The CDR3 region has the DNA TGTGCCAGCAGTTTGGACAGGGGGTTGCTGCGTGAGCAGTACTTC. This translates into CASSLDRGLLREQYF.

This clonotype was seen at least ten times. CDR3 amino acids: CATGTGGDQPQHF. CDR3 in DNA: TGTGCCACCGGTACGGGGGGCGATCAGCCCCAGCATTTT. The rearrangement joins TRBV24-1 to TRBJ1-5; D might be TRBD1 (6 bases). Trimming shortened V by 9 bases and J by 5 bases, and 13 bases separated the two germline ends. CDR3 length equals 13 residues. Per germline, CDR1 KGHDR and CDR2 SFDVKD.

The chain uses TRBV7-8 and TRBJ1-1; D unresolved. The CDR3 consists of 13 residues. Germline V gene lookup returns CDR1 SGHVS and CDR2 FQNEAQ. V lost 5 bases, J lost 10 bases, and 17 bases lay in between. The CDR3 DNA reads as TGTGCCAGCAGCCAAGATTCTGCTATGACAGCTTTCTTT. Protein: CASSQDSAMTAFF.

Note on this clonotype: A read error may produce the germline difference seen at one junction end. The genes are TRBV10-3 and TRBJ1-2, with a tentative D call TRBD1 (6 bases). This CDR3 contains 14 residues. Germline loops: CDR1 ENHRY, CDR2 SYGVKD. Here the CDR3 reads CASSERGGEYGYTF. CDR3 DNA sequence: TGTGCCAGCAGTGAAAGGGGGGGCGAGTATGGCTACACCTTC.

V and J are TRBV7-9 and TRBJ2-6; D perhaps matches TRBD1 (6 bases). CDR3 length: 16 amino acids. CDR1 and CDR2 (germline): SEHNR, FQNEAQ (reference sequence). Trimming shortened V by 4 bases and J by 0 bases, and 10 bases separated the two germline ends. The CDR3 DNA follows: TGTGCCAGCAGCTCCGGGACACGCTCTGGGGCCAACGTCCTGACTTTC. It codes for CASSSGTRSGANVLTF.

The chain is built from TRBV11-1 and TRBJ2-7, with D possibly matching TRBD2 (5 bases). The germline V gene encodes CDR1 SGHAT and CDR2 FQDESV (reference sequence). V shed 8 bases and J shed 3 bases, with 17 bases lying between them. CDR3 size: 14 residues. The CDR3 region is CASGDTGNNYEQYF. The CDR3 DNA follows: TGTGCCAGCGGGGATACCGGGAATAACTACGAGCAGTACTTC.

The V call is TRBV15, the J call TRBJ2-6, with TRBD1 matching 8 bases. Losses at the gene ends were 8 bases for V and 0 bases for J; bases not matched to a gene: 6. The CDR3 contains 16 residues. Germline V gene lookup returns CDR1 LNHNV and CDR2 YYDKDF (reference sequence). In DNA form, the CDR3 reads TGTGCCACCGCACAGGGGGATGGCTCTGGGGCCAACGTCCTGACTTTC. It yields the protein CATAQGDGSGANVLTF.

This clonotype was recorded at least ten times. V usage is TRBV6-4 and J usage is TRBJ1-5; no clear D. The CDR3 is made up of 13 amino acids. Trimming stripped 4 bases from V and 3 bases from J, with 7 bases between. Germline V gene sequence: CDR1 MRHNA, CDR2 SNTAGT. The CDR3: CASSATVNQPQHF. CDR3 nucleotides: TGTGCCAGCAGTGCCACCGTCAATCAGCCCCAGCATTTT.

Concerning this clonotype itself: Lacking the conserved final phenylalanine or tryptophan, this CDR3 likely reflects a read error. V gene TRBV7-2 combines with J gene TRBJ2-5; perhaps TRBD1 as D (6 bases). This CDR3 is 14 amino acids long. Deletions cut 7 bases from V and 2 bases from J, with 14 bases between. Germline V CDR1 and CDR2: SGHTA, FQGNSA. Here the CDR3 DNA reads TGTGCCAGCAACCCTACAGGGCCGCAAGAGACCCAGTACTGC. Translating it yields CASNPTGPQETQYC.

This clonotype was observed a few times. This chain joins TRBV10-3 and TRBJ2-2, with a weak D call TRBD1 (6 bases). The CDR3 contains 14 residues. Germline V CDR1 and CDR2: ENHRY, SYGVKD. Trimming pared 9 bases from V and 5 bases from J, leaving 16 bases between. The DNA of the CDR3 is TGTGCCATAAAGTCGGGACACACAACCGGGGAGCTGTTTTTT. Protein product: CAIKSGHTTGELFF.

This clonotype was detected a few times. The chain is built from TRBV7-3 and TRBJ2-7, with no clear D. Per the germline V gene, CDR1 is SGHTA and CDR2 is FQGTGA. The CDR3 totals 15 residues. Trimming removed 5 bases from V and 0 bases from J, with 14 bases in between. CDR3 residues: CASSRKLILSYEQYF. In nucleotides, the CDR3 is TGTGCCAGCAGCAGGAAGTTGATCCTCTCCTACGAGCAGTACTTC.

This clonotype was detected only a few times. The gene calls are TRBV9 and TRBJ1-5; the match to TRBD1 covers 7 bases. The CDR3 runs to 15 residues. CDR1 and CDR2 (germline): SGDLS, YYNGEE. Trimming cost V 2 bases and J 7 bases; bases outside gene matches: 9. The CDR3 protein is CASSVTGDVGQPQHF. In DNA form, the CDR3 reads TGTGCCAGCAGCGTCACAGGGGACGTGGGACAGCCCCAGCATTTT.

CDR3 in amino acids: CSARVEGSETQYF. The CDR3 bases are TGCAGTGCTAGAGTGGAGGGCTCAGAGACCCAGTACTTC. The chain employs TRBV20-1 and TRBJ2-5, with D perhaps matching TRBD2 (6 bases). From germline, CDR1 is DFQATT and CDR2 SNEGSKA (reference sequence). The CDR3 length is 13 residues. Between the trimmed V and J ends, which lost 1 base and 4 bases, there was a span of 10 bases.

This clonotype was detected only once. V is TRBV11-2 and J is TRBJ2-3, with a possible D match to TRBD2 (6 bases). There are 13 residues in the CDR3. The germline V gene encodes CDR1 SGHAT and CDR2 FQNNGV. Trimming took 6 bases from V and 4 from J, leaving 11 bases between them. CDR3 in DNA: TGTGCCAGCAGGGGGGAGGAGGCAGATACGCAGTATTTT. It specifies CASRGEEADTQYF.

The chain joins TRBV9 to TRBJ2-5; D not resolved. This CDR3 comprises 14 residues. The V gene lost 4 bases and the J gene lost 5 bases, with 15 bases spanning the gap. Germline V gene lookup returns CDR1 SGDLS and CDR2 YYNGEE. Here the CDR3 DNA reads TGTGCCAGCAGCCCACACGGGCTATCGGAGACCCAGTACTTC. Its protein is CASSPHGLSETQYF.

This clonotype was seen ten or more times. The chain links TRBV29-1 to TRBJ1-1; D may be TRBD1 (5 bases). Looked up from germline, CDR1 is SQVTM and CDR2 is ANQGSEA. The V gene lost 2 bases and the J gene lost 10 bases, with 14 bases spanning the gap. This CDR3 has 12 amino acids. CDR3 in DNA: TGCAGCGTTGAACCTGAAGGGGTGGGAGCTTTCTTT. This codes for CSVEPEGVGAFF.

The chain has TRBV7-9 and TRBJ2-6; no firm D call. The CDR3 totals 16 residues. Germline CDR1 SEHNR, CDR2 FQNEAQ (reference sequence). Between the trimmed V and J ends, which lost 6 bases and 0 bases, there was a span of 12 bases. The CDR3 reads CASSYSAISGANVLTF. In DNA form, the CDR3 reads TGTGCCAGCAGTTACTCAGCCATCTCTGGGGCCAACGTCCTGACTTTC.

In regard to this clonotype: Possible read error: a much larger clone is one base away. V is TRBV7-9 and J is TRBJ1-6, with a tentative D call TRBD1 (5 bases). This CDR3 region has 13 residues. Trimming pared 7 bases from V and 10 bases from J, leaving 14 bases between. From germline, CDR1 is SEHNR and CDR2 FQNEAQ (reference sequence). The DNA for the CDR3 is TGTGCCAGCAACCATCTCTGGGACTCACCCCTCCACTTT. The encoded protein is CASNHLWDSPLHF.

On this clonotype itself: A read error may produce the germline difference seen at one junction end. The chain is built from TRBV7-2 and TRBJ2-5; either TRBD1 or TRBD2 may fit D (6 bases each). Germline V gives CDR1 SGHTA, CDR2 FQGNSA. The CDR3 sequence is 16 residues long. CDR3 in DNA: TGTGCCAGCAGCTTGTCTTGGAGCGGGCCATTGGGGGCCCAGTGCTTC. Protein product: CASSLSWSGPLGAQCF.

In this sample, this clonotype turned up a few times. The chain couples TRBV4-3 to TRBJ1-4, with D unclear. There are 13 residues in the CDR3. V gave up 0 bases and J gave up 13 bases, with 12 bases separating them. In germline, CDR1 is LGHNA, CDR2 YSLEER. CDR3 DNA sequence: TGCGCCAGCAGCCAAGATAAGGGAGGGCCACTGTTTTTT. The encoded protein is CASSQDKGGPLFF.

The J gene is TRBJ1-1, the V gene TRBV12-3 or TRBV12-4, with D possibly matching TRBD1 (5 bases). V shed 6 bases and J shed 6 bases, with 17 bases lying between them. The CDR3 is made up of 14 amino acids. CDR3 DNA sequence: TGTGCCAGCAGCTCCGGTAGGGGCTCGGCTGAAGCTTTCTTT. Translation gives CASSSGRGSAEAFF.

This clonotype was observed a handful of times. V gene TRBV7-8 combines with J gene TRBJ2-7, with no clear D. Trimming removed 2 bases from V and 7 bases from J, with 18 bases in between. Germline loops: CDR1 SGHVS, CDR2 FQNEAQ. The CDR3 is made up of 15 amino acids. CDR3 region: CASSLKGQAFYEQYF. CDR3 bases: TGTGCCAGCAGCTTAAAAGGCCAGGCATTCTATGAGCAGTACTTC. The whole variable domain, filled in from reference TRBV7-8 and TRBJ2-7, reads GAGVSQSPRYKVAKRGQDVALRCDPISGHVSLFWYQQALGQGPEFLTYFQNEAQLDKSGLPSDRFFAERPEGSVSTLKIQRTQQEDSAVYLCASSLKGQAFYEQYFGPGTRLTVT.

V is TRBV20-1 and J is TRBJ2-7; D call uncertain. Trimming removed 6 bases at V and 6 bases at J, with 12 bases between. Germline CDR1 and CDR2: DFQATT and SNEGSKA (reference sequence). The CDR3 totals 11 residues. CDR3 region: CSAPWSSEQYF. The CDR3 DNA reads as TGCAGTGCCCCCTGGTCGAGCGAGCAGTACTTC.

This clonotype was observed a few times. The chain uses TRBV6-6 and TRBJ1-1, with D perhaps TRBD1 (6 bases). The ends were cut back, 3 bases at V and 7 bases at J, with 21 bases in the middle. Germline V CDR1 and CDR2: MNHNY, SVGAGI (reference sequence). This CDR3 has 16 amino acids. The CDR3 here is CASSYYGTTGNNEAFF. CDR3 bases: TGTGCCAGCAGTTATTACGGGACAACCGGGAATAATGAAGCTTTCTTT.